These 29 T cell receptor beta chains were sequenced from one sample in a study of T-cell reconstitution after alpha-beta-depleted transplantation in children. Unique molecular identifiers were incorporated when the TCRbeta library was constructed. TCRdb re-called the PCR reads with MiXCR, one entry per CDR3 protein. The data show 480,000 or so distinct CDR3 sequences, over 9.5% seen once. Source: PBMCs, taken before TCRalphabeta/CD19-depleted stem cell transplant. The receptors here all came from a child aged 2 to 9 with inherited bone marrow failure, due to receive a stem cell transplant.

This chain connects TRBV20-1 to TRBJ2-2, with D possibly matching TRBD1 (5 bases). The CDR3 spans 16 residues. The V and J ends lost 0 bases and 4 bases respectively, with 15 bases between them. Per germline, CDR1 DFQATT and CDR2 SNEGSKA (reference sequence). The CDR3: CSARDWGLLSTGELFF. The CDR3 DNA reads TGCAGTGCTAGAGATTGGGGCCTTCTGAGCACCGGGGAGCTGTTTTTT.

This clonotype was detected ten times or more. The chain carries TRBV10-3 and TRBJ2-1; D might be TRBD1 (6 bases). The CDR3 extends over 13 amino acids. CDR1 and CDR2 from the germline V gene are ENHRY and SYGVKD. V was cut by 7 bases and J by 3 bases, with 10 bases left in between. The CDR3 spells CAITRTDYNEQFF. In DNA, the CDR3 is TGTGCCATCACTCGGACAGACTACAATGAGCAGTTCTTC.

This clonotype was observed a handful of times. The gene calls are TRBV6-1 and TRBJ2-1; D is perhaps TRBD1 (6 bases). Germline V gene sequence: CDR1 MNHNS, CDR2 SASEGT. Between the trimmed V and J ends, which lost 9 bases and 5 bases, there was a span of 14 bases. The CDR3 sequence is 13 residues long. CDR3 in amino acids: CARLRHRDNEQFF. In nucleotides, the CDR3 is TGTGCCAGGCTTAGGCACAGGGACAATGAGCAGTTCTTC.

Concerning this clonotype: A much larger clone lies one base from this, so it may be a read error. The chain is built from TRBV7-9 and TRBJ2-7; no definite D call. Germline V CDR1 and CDR2: SEHNR, FQNEAQ (reference sequence). This CDR3 is 16 amino acids long. For the CDR3, the DNA is TGTGCCAGCAGCTTATTTATTGCGGTGAGCTCCTACGACCAGTACTTC. This codes for CASSLFIAVSSYDQYF.

This clonotype was counted at least ten times. DNA of the CDR3: TGTGCCAGCAGTTTCAACAGGGTGTTTAGGGACGAGCAGTACTTC. Its translation: CASSFNRVFRDEQYF. The V call is TRBV28, the J call TRBJ2-7; D is perhaps TRBD1 (6 bases). The CDR3 is 15 residues long. Germline-derived CDR1 and CDR2 are MDHEN and SYDVKM. Trimming shortened V by 3 bases and J by 5 bases, and 17 bases separated the two germline ends.

The rearrangement links TRBV20-1 to TRBJ1-2; TRBD1 matches at 10 bases. Germline values: CDR1 DFQATT, CDR2 SNEGSKA (reference sequence). Trimming cost V 7 bases and J 7 bases; bases outside gene matches: 9. The CDR3 has 13 residues. The CDR3 bases are TGCAGTGTAAGACAGGGGGCGGATTCTGGCTACACCTTC. This codes for CSVRQGADSGYTF.

This clonotype has a count of ten or more. DNA of the CDR3: TGCAGCGTTGTATGGGACGGGAAAGGCTCCTACAATGAGCAGTTCTTC. Translation gives CSVVWDGKGSYNEQFF. The rearrangement joins TRBV29-1 to TRBJ2-1; possibly TRBD1 or TRBD2 for D (5 bases each). Deletions cut 4 bases from V and 0 bases from J, with 16 bases between. This CDR3 comprises 16 residues. The germline CDR1 and CDR2 sequences are SQVTM and ANQGSEA.

The CDR3 loop is CSARTSGTGGNQPQHF. The CDR3 DNA follows: TGCAGTGCTAGAACCTCCGGGACAGGGGGCAATCAGCCCCAGCATTTT. The chain uses TRBV20-1 and TRBJ1-5; 10 positions match TRBD1. V was pared by 2 bases and J by 2 bases, with 6 bases of the junction left unmatched. Germline V CDR1 and CDR2: DFQATT, SNEGSKA (reference sequence). The CDR3 loop spans 16 amino acids.

This clonotype came up a few times. This sequence joins TRBV7-2 and TRBJ2-1; 9 bases fit TRBD2. The CDR3 has 16 amino acids. J lost 5 bases, V lost 3 bases, and 8 bases had no gene match. The germline CDR1 and CDR2 sequences are SGHTA and FQGNSA. Written as DNA, the CDR3 is TGTGCCAGCAGCTTCCCCCTGGCGGGAGGGCACAATGAGCAGTTCTTC. Translated, it gives CASSFPLAGGHNEQFF.

This clonotype occurred a few times. The V gene is TRBV5-4, the J gene TRBJ2-1; 7 nucleotides line up with TRBD2. Losses at the gene ends were 0 bases for V and 6 bases for J; bases not matched to a gene: 12. CDR1 is SGHNT and CDR2 is YYREEE in the germline V gene (reference sequence). CDR3 size: 17 residues. This CDR3 is CASSLGVGGPGSNEQFF. Written as DNA, the CDR3 is TGTGCCAGCAGCTTGGGGGTGGGAGGGCCCGGGAGCAATGAGCAGTTCTTC.

In regard to this clonotype: Possible read error: a much larger clone is one base away. The chain uses TRBV7-9 and TRBJ1-1, with a tentative D call TRBD1 (6 bases). Germline CDR1 is SEHNR and CDR2 is FQNEAQ (reference sequence). There are 14 residues in the CDR3. Deletions cut 8 bases from V and 4 bases from J, with 17 bases between. The CDR3: CASGSSGVSTEAFF. CDR3 nucleotides: TGTGCCAGCGGCTCATCAGGGGTCTCCACTGAAGCTTTCTTT.

The V and J genes are TRBV3-1 and TRBJ2-6; a possible D gene is TRBD1 (8 bases). This CDR3 comprises 19 residues. Germline CDR1 LGHDT, CDR2 YNNKEL (reference sequence). V lost 4 bases and J lost 3, with 22 bases in between. The CDR3 loop is CASSLVPGTGLGGANVLTF. The CDR3 nucleotides read TGTGCCAGCAGCCTCGTTCCAGGGACAGGACTAGGTGGGGCCAACGTCCTGACTTTC.

The chain is built from TRBV4-3 and TRBJ1-2; no reliable D call. V lost 0 bases to trimming and J lost 7 bases, with 12 bases between them. CDR3 size: 14 residues. CDR1 LGHNA and CDR2 YSLEER come from the germline V gene. CDR3 region: CASSQDHRATGYTF. CDR3 nucleotide sequence: TGCGCCAGCAGCCAAGATCACCGGGCAACTGGCTACACCTTC.

In this sample, this clonotype turned up many times. The rearrangement uses TRBV10-3 and TRBJ2-5; 14 bases map to TRBD2. In germline, CDR1 is ENHRY, CDR2 SYGVKD. Losses at the gene ends were 2 bases for V and 2 bases for J; bases not matched to a gene: 7. The CDR3 spans 18 residues. CDR3 sequence: CAISEGLAGGVQQETQYF. As DNA, the CDR3 is TGTGCCATCAGTGAGGGACTAGCGGGAGGAGTCCAACAAGAGACCCAGTACTTC.

This clonotype was recorded many times. The chain combines TRBV7-9 with TRBJ2-3, with TRBD2 matching 13 bases. CDR3 size: 16 residues. V dropped 4 bases and J dropped 5; count of bases not matched to a gene: 6. CDR1 and CDR2 from the germline V gene are SEHNR and FQNEAQ (reference sequence). The CDR3, as DNA: TGTGCCAGCAGCTCGAGACTAGCGGGAGGTGGAGATACGCAGTATTTT. It encodes CASSSRLAGGGDTQYF.

This sequence joins TRBV28 and TRBJ2-7; 7 bases map to TRBD2. The CDR3 length is 14 residues. Germline CDR1 MDHEN, CDR2 SYDVKM. V lost 3 bases to trimming and J lost 3 bases; unmatched junction nucleotides: 5. The CDR3 reads CASSFLAEDYEQYF. CDR3 nucleotides: TGTGCCAGCAGTTTCCTAGCGGAAGACTACGAGCAGTACTTC.

This clonotype was observed many times. The genes are TRBV5-1 and TRBJ2-2; D is tentatively TRBD1 or TRBD2 (5 bases each). Germline V gene data show CDR1 as SGHRS and CDR2 as YFSETQ. This CDR3 is 15 amino acids long. V shed 1 base and J shed 5 bases, with 12 bases lying between them. CDR3 sequence (DNA): TGCGCCAGCAGCTTGTCTTCTGGGGGAACCGGGGAGCTGTTTTTT. Protein sequence: CASSLSSGGTGELFF.

This clonotype was found many times. The chain couples TRBV11-3 to TRBJ2-3, with D hard to call. The CDR3 is made up of 15 amino acids. Trimming removed 2 bases at V and 3 bases at J, with 12 bases between. CDR1 and CDR2 from the germline V gene are SGHNT and YENEEA. The DNA of the CDR3 is TGTGCCAGCAGCTTAACGGACGCTCCGACAGATACGCAGTATTTT. Translation: CASSLTDAPTDTQYF.

This clonotype was found many times. J is TRBJ2-1 and V is TRBV6-1, with 9 nucleotides matching TRBD1. Germline trimming cut 6 bases from V and 3 bases from J; bases unmatched to any gene: 6. The CDR3 consists of 15 residues. The germline CDR1 and CDR2 sequences are MNHNS and SASEGT. CDR3 nucleotides: TGTGCCAGCAGGCAAGCGACAGGGGGCTACAATGAGCAGTTCTTC. Amino acids: CASRQATGGYNEQFF.

This clonotype was picked up many times. V and J are TRBV20-1 and TRBJ2-3, with 12 bases that match TRBD2. There are 18 residues in the CDR3. CDR1 and CDR2 (germline): DFQATT, SNEGSKA (reference sequence). Trimming took 3 bases from V and 2 from J; bases not matched to a gene: 12. In DNA form, the CDR3 reads TGCAGTGCTAGTATGACTAGCGGGAGAGCCGGGCTCACAGATACGCAGTATTTT. It is translated as CSASMTSGRAGLTDTQYF.

This clonotype has a handful of counts. The chain joins TRBV19 to TRBJ2-2, with 11 bases fitting TRBD2. Germline values: CDR1 LNHDA, CDR2 SQIVND (reference sequence). The CDR3 is 16 amino acids. The J segment lost 6 bases and the V segment lost 5 bases, leaving 8 bases of the junction unmatched. The CDR3 loop reads CASSDWLAGGPGELFF. The DNA of the CDR3 is TGTGCCAGTAGTGATTGGCTAGCGGGAGGCCCCGGGGAGCTGTTTTTT.

This CDR3 is CASSVETGRGETQYF. In DNA form, the CDR3 reads TGCGCCAGCAGCGTAGAGACAGGGCGGGGCGAGACCCAGTACTTC. The chain links TRBV5-1 to TRBJ2-5, with D possibly being TRBD1 (7 bases). The CDR3 has 15 residues. V dropped 4 bases and J dropped 5 bases, with 18 bases sitting between them. From germline, CDR1 is SGHRS and CDR2 YFSETQ.

This sequence joins TRBV6-2 or TRBV6-3 and TRBJ2-7; possibly TRBD2 for D (6 bases). The CDR3 runs to 15 residues. The ends were cut back, 0 bases at V and 7 bases at J, with 16 bases in the middle. Germline-derived CDR1 and CDR2 are MNHEY and SVGEGT. The CDR3 protein is CASSYSLRRGWEQYF. The CDR3 coding sequence is TGTGCCAGCAGTTACTCGTTGAGGAGGGGATGGGAGCAGTACTTC.

The V and J genes are TRBV7-2 and TRBJ1-2; D not certain. The CDR3 has 12 amino acids. Germline assignment: CDR1 SGHTA and CDR2 FQGNSA. The ends were cut back, 5 bases at V and 7 bases at J, with 11 bases in the middle. The CDR3 spells CASSGLTSGYTF. The CDR3 region has the DNA TGTGCCAGCAGCGGGCTCACGAGTGGCTACACCTTC.

This chain joins TRBV24-1 and TRBJ1-1; 7 nucleotides agree with TRBD1. Germline-derived CDR1 and CDR2 are KGHDR and SFDVKD. The CDR3 sequence is 14 residues long. Germline trimming cut 4 bases from V and 5 bases from J; bases unmatched to any gene: 6. The CDR3 bases are TGTGCCACCAGTGACCCGGCAGGGGGGACTGAAGCTTTCTTT. Translating it yields CATSDPAGGTEAFF.

This rearrangement joins TRBV7-8 to TRBJ1-5, with 9 positions matching TRBD1. CDR1 SGHVS and CDR2 FQNEAQ come from the germline V gene. This CDR3 spans 16 amino acids. The J segment lost 5 bases and the V segment lost 1 base, leaving 6 bases of the junction unmatched. The CDR3 reads CASSLGGTGTYQPQHF. DNA for the CDR3: TGTGCCAGCAGCTTAGGAGGGACAGGGACCTATCAGCCCCAGCATTTT.

In its sample, this clonotype was seen many times. V is TRBV12-3 or TRBV12-4 and J is TRBJ2-5, with D unclear. The CDR3 length is 15 residues. V lost 3 bases to trimming and J lost 2 bases, with 13 bases between them. CDR3 sequence reads: CASSFSNHLQETQYF. The CDR3 region has the DNA TGTGCCAGCAGTTTTTCGAATCATCTACAAGAGACCCAGTACTTC.

The gene calls are TRBV4-1 and TRBJ2-7; 10 nucleotides align to TRBD2. The germline CDR1 and CDR2 sequences are MGHRA and YSYEKL. This CDR3 contains 16 residues. V was clipped by 0 bases and J by 3 bases; unmatched bases: 5. The CDR3 DNA sequence: TGCGCCAGCAGCCAAGATCTAGCGGGGGTCTACTACGAGCAGTACTTC. This gives the protein CASSQDLAGVYYEQYF.

This clonotype was seen at least ten times. The chain couples TRBV20-1 to TRBJ2-3; 11 bases line up with TRBD2. The ends lost 1 base at V and 1 base at J; junction bases unmatched: 7. The germline V gene encodes CDR1 DFQATT and CDR2 SNEGSKA (reference sequence). The CDR3 spans 17 residues. In DNA form, the CDR3 reads TGCAGTGCTAGAGCTAGCGGGAGGACCGGCGGCACAGATACGCAGTATTTT. It translates to CSARASGRTGGTDTQYF.